The T cell receptor (beta chain) under discussion was sequenced for a study of T-cell memory formation after mild COVID-19. This CDR3 spans 15 amino acids. After removal of 7 bases from V and 7 bases from J, the junction contained 9 bases not matched to a gene. Germline values: CDR1 MNHEY, CDR2 SVGEGT. This clonotype was counted only a few times. TCRdb processed the 5' RACE reads anew with MiXCR; each CDR3 protein has one entry. Altogether about 290,000 distinct CDR3 sequences are present, approximately 16% being singletons, with the ten largest covering 22%. The sequenced material came from PBMCs or a T cell subset sorted from them (not recorded which). This clonotype originated in a man aged 18 to 29 who had mild COVID-19 (a few samples of this study predate the infection). Cell type and time point are not known. J is TRBJ1-4 and V is TRBV6-2 or TRBV6-3; 10 bases are a match to TRBD1. The chain's CDR3 is CASNDRQGAGEKLFF. CDR3 in DNA: TGTGCCAGCAACGATCGACAGGGGGCAGGTGAAAAACTGTTTTTT.